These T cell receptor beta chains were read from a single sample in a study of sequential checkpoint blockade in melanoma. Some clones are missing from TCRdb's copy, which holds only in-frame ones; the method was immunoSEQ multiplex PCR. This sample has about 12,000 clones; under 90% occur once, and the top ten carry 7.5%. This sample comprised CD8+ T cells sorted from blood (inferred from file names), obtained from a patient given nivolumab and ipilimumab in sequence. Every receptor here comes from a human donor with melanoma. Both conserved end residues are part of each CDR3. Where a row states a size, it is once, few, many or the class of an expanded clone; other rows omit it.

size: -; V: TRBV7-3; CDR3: CASSLTGQGTYRYNEQFF
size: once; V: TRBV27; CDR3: CASRQGITGELFF
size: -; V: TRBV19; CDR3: CASSFSGPDTQYF
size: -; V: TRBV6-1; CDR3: CASRDRVWGNQPQHF
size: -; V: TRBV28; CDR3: CASSPGTGHFF
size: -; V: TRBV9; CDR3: CASSVDNPNGEAFF
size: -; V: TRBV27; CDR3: CASSLSIIAGGPDNEQFF
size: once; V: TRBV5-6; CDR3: CASSLARGLINEQFF
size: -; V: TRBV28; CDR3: CASSLIFTDTQYF
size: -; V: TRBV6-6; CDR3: CASVWGDAGELFF
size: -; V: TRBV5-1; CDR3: CASSLALAGKETQYF
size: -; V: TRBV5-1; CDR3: CASSPQGQGSLSGANVLTF
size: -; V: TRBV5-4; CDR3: CASSHGGGYEQYF
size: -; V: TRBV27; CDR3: CASSLSSGGNSPLHF
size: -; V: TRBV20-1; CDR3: CSVGQGYEQYF
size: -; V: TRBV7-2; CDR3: CASSLLAGVITGELFF
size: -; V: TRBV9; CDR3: CASSVEDSRLGGYTF
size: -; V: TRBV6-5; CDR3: CASRGQGDEQYF
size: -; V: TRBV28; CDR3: CASKLAGDYNEQFF
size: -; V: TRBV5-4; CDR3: CDTEADTQYF
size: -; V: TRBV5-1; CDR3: CASSLPPVQLTSDTQYF
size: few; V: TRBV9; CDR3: CASSGLLDSAQETQYF
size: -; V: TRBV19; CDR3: CASTSVDNEQFF
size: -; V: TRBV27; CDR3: CASSPTGQIPDTQYF
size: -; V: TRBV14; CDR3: CASSQRWMTEQGSSYEQYF
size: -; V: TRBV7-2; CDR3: CASSSRQGAFEQYF
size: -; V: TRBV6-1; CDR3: CASSESFTSGYTDTQYF
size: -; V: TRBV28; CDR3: CASSLLGTGAYEQYF
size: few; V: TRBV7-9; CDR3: CASSLYGEQYF
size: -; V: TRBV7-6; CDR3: CASSQLTDTEAFF
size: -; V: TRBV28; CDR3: CASSFGYGGEAFF
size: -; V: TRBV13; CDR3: CASSHGQTPSYEQYF
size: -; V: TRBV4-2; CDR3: CASSTGGSNEKLFF
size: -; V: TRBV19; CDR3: CASSMGSPGELFF
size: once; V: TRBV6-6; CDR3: CASSLSNEQFF
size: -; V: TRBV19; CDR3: CASSRDRVPLVFAFF
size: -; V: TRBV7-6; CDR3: CASSLAWAPTGELFF
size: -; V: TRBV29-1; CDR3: CSVEGTSGRTVEQFF
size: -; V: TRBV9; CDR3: CASSGQGDNYGYTF
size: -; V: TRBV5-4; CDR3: CASSLDYDRITYNEQFF
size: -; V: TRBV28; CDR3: CASSFKTGTAQETQYF
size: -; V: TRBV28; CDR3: CASSLTQGLYGYTF
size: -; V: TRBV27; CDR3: CASSRQGVNTEAFF
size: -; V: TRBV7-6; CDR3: CASSRTAGVGEKLFF
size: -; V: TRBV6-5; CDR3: CASSSSAGGSLATQYF
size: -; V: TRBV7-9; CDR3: CASSLDRGGTGELFF
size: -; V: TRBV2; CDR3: CASSEAGGQSSYEQYF
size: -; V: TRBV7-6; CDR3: CASSKGVYSATEAFF
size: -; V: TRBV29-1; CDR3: CSVVTGFGYTF
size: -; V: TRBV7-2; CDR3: CASSPFSAGVPDTQYF
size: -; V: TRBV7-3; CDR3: CASSLTSYTGELFF
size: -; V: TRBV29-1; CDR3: CSVELHPSSYEQYF
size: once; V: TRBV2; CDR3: CASSVGGGAIQYF
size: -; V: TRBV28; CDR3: CASSWIRDSQLKVDF
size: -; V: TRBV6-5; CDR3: CASSYSPGTGITEAFF
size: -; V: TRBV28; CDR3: CASSLVRDQPQHF
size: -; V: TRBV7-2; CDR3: CASSLEVIGRGDEKLFF
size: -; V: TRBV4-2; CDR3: CASSPQGAADEQYF
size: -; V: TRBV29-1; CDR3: CSVPPEGLAVNEQFF
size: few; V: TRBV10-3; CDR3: CAITVDGSSGNTIYF